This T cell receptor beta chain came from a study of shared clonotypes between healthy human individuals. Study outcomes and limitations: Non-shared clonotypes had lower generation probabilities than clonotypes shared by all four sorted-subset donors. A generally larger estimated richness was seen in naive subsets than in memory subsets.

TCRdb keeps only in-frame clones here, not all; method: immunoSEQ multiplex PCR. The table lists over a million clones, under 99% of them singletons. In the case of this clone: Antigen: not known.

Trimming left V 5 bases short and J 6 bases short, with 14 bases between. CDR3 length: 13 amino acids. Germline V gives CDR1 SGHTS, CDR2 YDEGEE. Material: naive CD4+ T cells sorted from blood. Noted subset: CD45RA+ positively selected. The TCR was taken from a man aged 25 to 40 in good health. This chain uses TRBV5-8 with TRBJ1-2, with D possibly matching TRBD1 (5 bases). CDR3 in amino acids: CASRYGGLDGYTF. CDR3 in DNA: TGTGCCAGCAGGTACGGGGGTCTGGATGGCTACACCTTC. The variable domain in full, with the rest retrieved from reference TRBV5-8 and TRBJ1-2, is EAGVTQSPTHLIKTRGQQATLRCSPISGHTSVYWYQQALGLGLQFLLWYDEGEERNRGNFPPRFSGRQFPNYSSELNVNALELEDSALYLCASRYGGLDGYTFGSGTRLTVV.